A single sample is the source of the 26 T cell receptor beta chains below, sequenced in a study of CD8 T cells in Susac syndrome. RNA, at about 0.5 to 1 ug, was reverse transcribed with random hexamers. TCRdb reanalysed the immunoSEQ multiplex PCR reads using MiXCR and keeps one entry per CDR3 protein. The sample records 200,000 or so distinct CDR3 sequences, roughly 95% being singletons. The sample consisted of CD4+ T cells from PBMCs. The source of these receptors is a human donor with multiple sclerosis.

The chain recombines TRBV29-1 with TRBJ2-7, with 11 bases fitting TRBD2. This CDR3 spans 19 amino acids. CDR1 is SQVTM and CDR2 is ANQGSEA in the germline V gene. Germline trimming cut 2 bases from V and 2 bases from J; bases unmatched to any gene: 17. The CDR3 DNA reads TGCAGCGTTGAAAAATGGCCCCGGCTAGCGGGAGGCCGAGCCTACGAGCAGTACTTC. It is translated as CSVEKWPRLAGGRAYEQYF.

In DNA, the CDR3 is TGTGCCAGCAGCCCTTCCACTTTGGGCTACGAGCAGTACTTC. Amino acid sequence: CASSPSTLGYEQYF. The gene calls are TRBV4-2 and TRBJ2-7; D remains unclear. With 4 bases removed from V and 3 bases from J, the gap between germline ends came to 13 bases. The germline CDR1 and CDR2 sequences are LGHNA and YNFKEQ. The CDR3 covers 14 residues.

The chain combines TRBV20-1 with TRBJ1-2; D is uncertain. Germline V gene sequence: CDR1 DFQATT, CDR2 SNEGSKA (reference sequence). The ends were cut back, 3 bases at V and 4 bases at J, with 24 bases in the middle. This CDR3 is built from 17 residues. CDR3 nucleotide sequence: TGCAGTGCTAGGGGTCACTCCCGCGGGTTACCGATCTATGGCTACACCTTC. Translating gives CSARGHSRGLPIYGYTF.

The J gene is TRBJ2-7, the V gene TRBV5-1; no definite D call. The CDR3 totals 15 residues. Between the trimmed V and J ends, which lost 4 bases and 0 bases, there was a span of 14 bases. In germline, CDR1 is SGHRS, CDR2 YFSETQ. The CDR3 spells CASSPDSMSSYEQYF. CDR3 nucleotide sequence: TGCGCCAGCAGCCCAGATTCGATGAGCTCCTACGAGCAGTACTTC.

The chain combines TRBV3-1 with TRBJ1-2; D is uncertain. The CDR3 has 14 amino acids. The germline V gene has CDR1 LGHDT and CDR2 YNNKEL (reference sequence). V was pared by 0 bases and J by 8 bases, with 13 bases between. This chain's CDR3 is CASSQEAGGIGYTF. CDR3 nucleotide sequence: TGTGCCAGCAGCCAAGAAGCCGGAGGGATAGGCTACACCTTC.

The chain carries TRBV5-1 and TRBJ2-3; D gene unclear. The CDR3 spans 13 residues. In germline, CDR1 is SGHRS, CDR2 YFSETQ. V was cut by 4 bases and J by 2 bases, with 8 bases left in between. CDR3 residues: CASSHPYTDTQYF. The DNA of the CDR3 is TGCGCCAGCAGCCACCCGTACACAGATACGCAGTATTTT.

This clonotype has only one observation. The J gene is TRBJ1-6, the V gene TRBV5-1; maybe TRBD1 (5 bases). Germline-derived CDR1 and CDR2 are SGHRS and YFSETQ. The CDR3 is made up of 14 amino acids. V dropped 4 bases and J dropped 7 bases, with 12 bases sitting between them. DNA of the CDR3: TGCGCCAGCAGCCCCTGGTCAGGGAATTCACCCCTCCACTTT. The encoded protein is CASSPWSGNSPLHF.

The rearrangement links TRBV6-5 to TRBJ2-7; D remains unclear. Germline CDR1 is MNHEY and CDR2 is SVGAGI. The CDR3 totals 10 residues. The V end was cut by 6 bases, the J end by 5 bases, with 5 bases between. The CDR3 loop is CASRGHEQYF. The CDR3 nucleotides are TGTGCCAGCAGGGGCCACGAGCAGTACTTC.

This clonotype is a singleton in its sample. The chain has TRBV11-2 and TRBJ2-1; possible D gene TRBD2, 5 bases. V lost 4 bases, J lost 6 bases, and 7 bases lay in between. Germline V gives CDR1 SGHAT, CDR2 FQNNGV. The CDR3 has 12 amino acids. The CDR3 DNA follows: TGTGCCAGCAGCTCTAGCAGCAATGAGCAGTTCTTC. This gives the protein CASSSSSNEQFF. Full variable domain (remainder filled in from reference TRBV11-2 and TRBJ2-1): EAGVAQSPRYKIIEKRQSVAFWCNPISGHATLYWYQQILGQGPKLLIQFQNNGVVDDSQLPKDRFSAERLKGVDSTLKIQPAKLEDSAVYLCASSSSSNEQFFGPGTRLTVL.

V gene TRBV30 combines with J gene TRBJ1-1, with 7 bases that match TRBD1. V lost 5 bases, J lost 1 base, and 4 bases stayed unmatched. Per the germline V gene, CDR1 is GTSNPN and CDR2 is SVGIG (reference sequence). CDR3 size: 13 residues. CDR3 sequence: CAWSTGPNTEAFF. The CDR3 DNA sequence: TGTGCCTGGTCGACAGGGCCGAACACTGAAGCTTTCTTT. The full variable domain, completed using reference TRBV30 and TRBJ1-1, is SQTIHQWPATLVQPVGSPLSLECTVEGTSNPNLYWYRQAAGRGLQLLFYSVGIGQISSEVPQNLSASRPQDRQFILSSKKLLLSDSGFYLCAWSTGPNTEAFFGQGTRLTVV.

This clonotype was seen only once. V is TRBV11-2 and J is TRBJ2-1; 10 bases match TRBD2. Germline CDR1 is SGHAT and CDR2 is FQNNGV. The ends lost 5 bases at V and 8 bases at J; junction bases unmatched: 15. CDR3 size: 17 residues. CDR3 DNA: TGTGCCAGCAGCCTCCGGAGGAGCGGGAGGGCCGTAGATGAGCAGTTCTTC. Translating it yields CASSLRRSGRAVDEQFF.

This clonotype was observed a handful of times. V and J are TRBV6-2 or TRBV6-3 and TRBJ1-1, with a possible D match to TRBD1 (5 bases). Germline-derived CDR1 and CDR2 are MNHEY and SVGEGT. V was cut by 2 bases and J by 5 bases, with 9 bases left in between. The CDR3 sequence is 13 residues long. CDR3 sequence reads: CASSYGGNTEAFF. CDR3 coding DNA: TGTGCCAGCAGTTACGGGGGTAATACTGAAGCTTTCTTT.

This chain uses TRBV29-1 with TRBJ2-1; the D is unclear. The germline CDR1 and CDR2 sequences are SQVTM and ANQGSEA. V was trimmed by 4 bases and J by 6 bases, leaving 13 bases between them. The CDR3 is 13 amino acids. The CDR3 is CSVVTQVVNEQFF. CDR3 DNA sequence: TGCAGCGTTGTTACCCAAGTGGTCAATGAGCAGTTCTTC.

The chain couples TRBV29-1 to TRBJ1-2, with D perhaps TRBD1 (6 bases). The CDR3 is 14 amino acids. Germline V gene data show CDR1 as SQVTM and CDR2 as ANQGSEA. Trimming left V 7 bases short and J 7 bases short, with 22 bases between. This chain's CDR3 is CSAQTGGPMTGYTF. The CDR3 DNA follows: TGCAGCGCCCAGACAGGAGGGCCTATGACTGGCTACACCTTC.

The CDR3 DNA reads TGTGCCAGCGGGCAGGGGGAGCAGTACTTC. It translates to CASGQGEQYF. This chain uses TRBV7-9 with TRBJ2-7; D might be TRBD1 (6 bases). The V gene lost 8 bases and the J gene lost 7 bases, with 9 bases spanning the gap. CDR3 length: 10 residues. Germline CDR1 is SEHNR and CDR2 is FQNEAQ (reference sequence).

This chain connects TRBV3-1 to TRBJ1-5; a possible D gene is TRBD1 (6 bases). This CDR3 has 14 amino acids. Trimming left V 5 bases short and J 2 bases short, with 10 bases between. Per germline, CDR1 LGHDT and CDR2 YNNKEL (reference sequence). CDR3 sequence reads: CASSGGNGNQPQHF. CDR3 DNA sequence: TGTGCCAGCAGCGGGGGCAACGGCAATCAGCCCCAGCATTTT.

The genes are TRBV20-1 and TRBJ2-7; D is tentatively TRBD1 or TRBD2 (6 bases each). Per germline, CDR1 DFQATT and CDR2 SNEGSKA (reference sequence). Trimming removed 5 bases from V and 0 bases from J, with 14 bases in between. The CDR3 runs 14 residues. The CDR3 protein is CSALRGGLSYEQYF. The CDR3 DNA sequence: TGCAGTGCTCTTAGAGGGGGACTCTCCTACGAGCAGTACTTC.

The chain uses TRBV12-5 and TRBJ1-6, with a possible D match to TRBD1 (6 bases). CDR3 length: 13 amino acids. Germline CDR1 and CDR2: LGHNT and FRNRAP. Between the trimmed V and J ends, which lost 6 bases and 9 bases, there was a span of 12 bases. The CDR3 DNA follows: TGTGCTAGTGGCCCAGTACAGGGTTCACCCCTCCACTTT. Its translation is CASGPVQGSPLHF.

The rearrangement links TRBV20-1 to TRBJ2-1; 10 nucleotides align to TRBD1. With V trimmed by 2 bases and J by 1 base, 5 bases remained unmatched. The V gene's germline CDR1 is DFQATT and CDR2 SNEGSKA (reference sequence). CDR3 size: 16 residues. The CDR3 DNA reads as TGCAGTGCTAGACCGCGGACAGGGGGGTCCTACAATGAGCAGTTCTTC. Amino acid sequence: CSARPRTGGSYNEQFF.

The CDR3 bases are TGTGCCAGCAGCTTATTATATCTCTCGGTCACCGGGGCCAACGTCCTGACTTTC. It encodes CASSLLYLSVTGANVLTF. The gene calls are TRBV7-9 and TRBJ2-6; no definite D call. Germline V gene sequence: CDR1 SEHNR, CDR2 FQNEAQ (reference sequence). The CDR3 sequence is 18 residues long. Trimming removed 2 bases from V and 4 bases from J, with 18 bases in between.

CDR3 protein: CSVRSWRVYNEQFF. The CDR3 DNA follows: TGCAGCGTTAGGTCTTGGAGGGTATACAATGAGCAGTTCTTC. The rearrangement uses TRBV29-1 and TRBJ2-1; tentative D call: TRBD2 (6 bases). This CDR3 spans 14 amino acids. V was pared by 5 bases and J by 4 bases, with 15 bases between. CDR1 is SQVTM and CDR2 is ANQGSEA in the germline V gene.

This chain uses TRBV29-1 with TRBJ1-1; no definite D call. There are 13 residues in the CDR3. The germline V gene encodes CDR1 SQVTM and CDR2 ANQGSEA. The germline V and J ends were trimmed by 4 bases and 1 base, with 10 bases remaining between them. The CDR3 DNA reads TGCAGCGTTGGAGGGTGGGCGAACACTGAAGCTTTCTTT. Amino acid sequence: CSVGGWANTEAFF.

The gene calls are TRBV4-1 and TRBJ1-1; maybe TRBD1 (6 bases). Trimming cost V 0 bases and J 4 bases, with 15 bases left between them. Looked up from germline, CDR1 is MGHRA and CDR2 is YSYEKL. The CDR3 has 16 amino acids. The CDR3 DNA follows: TGCGCCAGCAGCCAAGAGGAATGGGGGGCGCGCACTGAAGCTTTCTTT. Translation gives CASSQEEWGARTEAFF.

This rearrangement joins TRBV20-1 to TRBJ1-5; D is ambiguous. V was trimmed by 1 base and J by 2 bases, leaving 3 bases between them. This CDR3 is built from 12 residues. The germline V gene encodes CDR1 DFQATT and CDR2 SNEGSKA (reference sequence). The CDR3 sequence is CSARAGNQPQHF. In DNA, the CDR3 is TGCAGTGCTAGAGCGGGCAATCAGCCCCAGCATTTT.

The rearrangement joins TRBV27 to TRBJ2-7, with a weak D call TRBD2 (7 bases). Germline-derived CDR1 and CDR2 are MNHEY and SMNVEV (reference sequence). The CDR3 extends over 14 amino acids. V was trimmed by 3 bases and J by 7 bases, leaving 16 bases between them. CDR3 sequence reads: CASSLGGASREQYF. The CDR3 coding sequence is TGTGCCAGCAGTTTGGGGGGGGCTAGCCGAGAGCAGTACTTC.

The rearrangement uses TRBV20-1 and TRBJ1-1; the D gene is possibly TRBD1 (5 bases). Per the germline V gene, CDR1 is DFQATT and CDR2 is SNEGSKA (reference sequence). The CDR3 has 16 amino acids. Trimming removed 0 bases at V and 6 bases at J, with 20 bases between. The CDR3, as DNA: TGCAGTGCTAGAGACCCGGGGGGTTGGCAGACGGCTGAAGCTTTCTTT. Encoded protein: CSARDPGGWQTAEAFF.